These 9 T cell receptor beta chains were sequenced from one sample in a study of T cells expressing NK-cell markers (dated by TCRdb to between 2020 and 2021). Receptors were amplified or captured by 5' RACE. The instrument was an Illumina HiSeq 2000. The reads went through TCRdb reprocessing, and each CDR3 protein sequence gets one entry with no DNA. The table for this sample records around 110,000 distinct CDR3 sequences. Approximately 17% of the sample is held by the ten biggest clonotypes. The specimen sequenced was blood T cells: a sorted CD56 or NKG2C T cell subset, CD4+ or CD8+ T cells, or bulk PBMC T cells (not recorded which). These receptors were obtained from a woman between 18 and 75 years old in good health.

V is TRBV4-3 and J is TRBJ1-3; TCRdb's D call, TRBD1, is unchecked because there is no DNA. Germline CDR1 is LGHNA and CDR2 is YSLEER. The CDR3 runs to 18 residues. The CDR3 loop reads CASSPGTVYQDSGNTIYF.

This chain uses TRBV29-1 with TRBJ2-1; TCRdb calls TRBD1, which cannot be checked without DNA. The CDR3 length is 17 residues. Germline CDR1 reads SQVTM; CDR2 reads ANQGSEA. The CDR3 here is CSVDRGWDRGSYNEQFF.

This chain uses TRBV5-1 with TRBJ1-1; TCRdb designates TRBD1, a call that cannot be tested without DNA. In germline, CDR1 is SGHRS, CDR2 YFSETQ. The CDR3 runs to 15 residues. Here the CDR3 reads CASSLAGGRRTEAFF.

V usage is TRBV9 and J usage is TRBJ1-4; TCRdb selects TRBD1, and the lack of DNA leaves this call unchecked. Per germline, CDR1 SGDLS and CDR2 YYNGEE. CDR3 length: 13 residues. The CDR3 here is CASSQGQREKLFF.

The rearrangement links TRBV7-9 to TRBJ2-4; checking the TCRdb D call of TRBD1 is not possible without DNA. Germline values: CDR1 SEHNR, CDR2 FQNEAQ (reference sequence). CDR3 length equals 16 residues. This chain's CDR3 is CASSNPSQGVENIQYF.

The V call is TRBV6-1, the J call TRBJ2-7; TCRdb calls TRBD2, which cannot be checked without DNA. The CDR3 has 16 amino acids. Germline CDR1 reads MNHNS; CDR2 reads SASEGT. The CDR3 sequence: CASRSPLAGESHEQYF.

The chain combines TRBV9 with TRBJ2-1; the D call from TCRdb, TRBD2, cannot be confirmed without DNA. Looked up from germline, CDR1 is SGDLS and CDR2 is YYNGEE. The CDR3 is made up of 14 amino acids. The CDR3 spells CASSVHGTYNEQFF.

The V gene is TRBV20-1, the J gene TRBJ2-7. Germline-derived CDR1 and CDR2 are DFQATT and SNEGSKA (reference sequence). This CDR3 region has 15 residues. The CDR3 is CSASVPAGGTYEQYF.

The chain recombines TRBV13 with TRBJ1-2; checking the TCRdb D call of TRBD1 is not possible without DNA. The germline V gene has CDR1 PRHDT and CDR2 FYEKMQ (reference sequence). The CDR3 covers 14 residues. The CDR3 loop is CASSLGDTSYGYTF.